These 27 T cell receptor beta chains were sequenced from one sample in a study of Ad26.COV2.S vaccination and SARS-CoV-2 variants. Treatment: roughly 18 received Ad26.COV2.S at low or high dose, single or two shots; several received placebo; per-sample allocation not given. Sampling was done on day 63 after the first vaccine or placebo injection. Here immunoSEQ multiplex PCR was the method, and the copy in TCRdb shows in-frame clones only, minus some. The top ten hold approximately 3.7% of the sample, which has about 390,000 clones, about 85% seen once. Sequencing used peripheral blood, obtained in a trial of Ad26.COV2.S vaccine versus placebo. All receptors derive from a person between 18 and 59 years old who received the Ad26.COV2.S COVID-19 vaccine or a placebo.

Concerning this clone itself: The junction and the germline gene differ at one end; a read error may be behind it. The chain employs TRBV7-7 and TRBJ2-1, with D perhaps given as TRBD1 or TRBD2 (5 bases each). The CDR3 has 14 amino acids. Germline lookup yields CDR1 SSHAT and CDR2 FNYEAQ (reference sequence). The CDR3 nucleotides are TGTGCTAGCAGCCCGGGACGGAATTACAATGAGCAGTTCTTC. Its protein product is CASSPGRNYNEQFF.

This clone was seen only once. The chain carries TRBV10-2 and TRBJ2-3; TRBD1 matches at 10 bases. Germline CDR1 reads WSHSY; CDR2 reads SAAADI. The CDR3 spans 15 residues. Unmatched junction bases numbered 6, after V lost 8 bases and J lost 1 base. Here the CDR3 reads CASLTGTGGTDTQYF. For the CDR3, the DNA is TGCGCCAGCCTGACAGGGACAGGGGGCACAGATACGCAGTATTTT.

The rearrangement joins TRBV6-4 to TRBJ1-1, with 7 bases fitting TRBD1. The CDR3 runs 15 residues. CDR1 MRHNA and CDR2 SNTAGT come from the germline V gene. The V gene end was trimmed by 7 bases and the J gene end by 2 bases; junction bases not matched to a gene: 10. The CDR3 DNA is TGTGCCAGCATTTGTGGGGACAGCTCCAACACTGAAGCTTTCTTT. It translates to CASICGDSSNTEAFF.

CDR3: CASSSGASRLMRQYF. The CDR3 DNA sequence: TGTGCCAGCAGTTCCGGGGCCAGTCGTTTGATGCGGCAGTACTTC. The chain links TRBV6-5 to TRBJ2-7; D may correspond to TRBD1 or TRBD2 (5 bases each). CDR3 size: 15 residues. The V gene's germline CDR1 is MNHEY and CDR2 SVGAGI. V shed 4 bases and J shed 9 bases, with 22 bases lying between them.

This clone showed up just once. The DNA of the CDR3 is TGTGCCAGCAGCTTCCGAACTAGCGCTAACACCGGGGAGCTGTTTTTT. Its translation is CASSFRTSANTGELFF. The chain joins TRBV11-2 to TRBJ2-2; 7 positions match TRBD2. This CDR3 is 16 amino acids long. The ends lost 3 bases at V and 2 bases at J; junction bases unmatched: 6. Germline values: CDR1 SGHAT, CDR2 FQNNGV.

This sequence joins TRBV6-6 and TRBJ1-2; the D gene is possibly TRBD1 (5 bases). The CDR3 covers 13 residues. V was pared by 4 bases and J by 5 bases, with 11 bases between. Germline CDR1 and CDR2: MNHNY and SVGAGI (reference sequence). The CDR3 coding sequence is TGTGCCAGCAGTTCGACAGCCGAGTATGGCTACACCTTC. The encoded protein is CASSSTAEYGYTF.

The chain uses TRBV10-3 and TRBJ2-7; a possible D gene is TRBD1 (5 bases). Germline CDR1 ENHRY, CDR2 SYGVKD. V dropped 10 bases and J dropped 6 bases, with 10 bases sitting between them. The CDR3 is made up of 10 amino acids. In DNA, the CDR3 is TGTGCCACCCAGGGTTCCGAGCAGTACTTC. Translation gives CATQGSEQYF.

J is TRBJ1-5 and V is TRBV19, with D hard to call. CDR1 is LNHDA and CDR2 is SQIVND in the germline V gene (reference sequence). With 10 bases removed from V and 0 bases from J, the gap between germline ends came to 13 bases. This CDR3 has 14 residues. CDR3 coding DNA: TGTGCCACTCGACACTATTCTAGCAATCAGCCCCAGCATTTT. This translates into CATRHYSSNQPQHF.

The chain's CDR3 is CASSLTRTGRSNYGYTF. The DNA for the CDR3 is TGTGCCAGCAGCCTGACAAGGACAGGGAGGTCTAACTATGGCTACACCTTC. The gene calls are TRBV27 and TRBJ1-2; 8 bases are a match to TRBD1. CDR1 and CDR2 (germline): MNHEY, SMNVEV (reference sequence). The CDR3 covers 17 residues. V was clipped by 6 bases and J by 0 bases; unmatched bases: 12.

CDR3 region: CAIIGGDRGTHEQYF. Written as DNA, the CDR3 is TGTGCCATCATCGGTGGGGACAGGGGTACCCACGAGCAGTACTTC. The chain combines TRBV10-3 with TRBJ2-7; 10 bases line up with TRBD1. Per germline, CDR1 ENHRY and CDR2 SYGVKD. Germline trimming cut 7 bases from V and 5 bases from J; bases unmatched to any gene: 11. CDR3 length: 15 amino acids.

V is TRBV4-2 and J is TRBJ1-5, with 8 bases aligning to TRBD1. Trimming took 0 bases from V and 4 from J; bases not matched to a gene: 2. The CDR3 runs 15 residues. Germline V gives CDR1 LGHNA, CDR2 YNFKEQ. CDR3 in DNA: TGTGCCAGCAGCCAAGAAGGGACAGGTAATCAGCCCCAGCATTTT. This codes for CASSQEGTGNQPQHF.

The rearrangement links TRBV6-6 to TRBJ1-1, with a weak D call TRBD1 (5 bases). Between the trimmed V and J ends, which lost 2 bases and 3 bases, there was a span of 13 bases. Germline CDR1 MNHNY, CDR2 SVGAGI (reference sequence). The CDR3 contains 15 residues. The CDR3 sequence is CASSYVAQADTEAFF. The CDR3 region has the DNA TGTGCCAGCAGTTACGTCGCACAGGCGGACACTGAAGCTTTCTTT.

This clone was observed a handful of times. The chain links TRBV27 to TRBJ1-2, with 12 bases lining up with TRBD1. Germline-derived CDR1 and CDR2 are MNHEY and SMNVEV (reference sequence). The CDR3 loop spans 15 amino acids. With 6 bases clipped from V and 5 bases from J, the junction kept 7 bases outside the gene matches. The CDR3 region has the DNA TGTGCCAGCAGGTGGGACAGGGGGCTCGGGTATGGCTACACCTTC. Translating it yields CASRWDRGLGYGYTF.

Turning to this clone: The sample has other DNA sequences that encode this CDR3 too. The CDR3 sequence: CASSLVNSPLHF. The CDR3, as DNA: TGTGCCAGCAGCTTAGTCAATTCACCCCTCCACTTT. The genes are TRBV11-2 and TRBJ1-6, with D unresolved. CDR1 and CDR2 (germline): SGHAT, FQNNGV. The V end lost 1 base, the J end lost 7 bases, and 2 bases lay between the germline ends. The CDR3 length is 12 residues.

The V and J genes are TRBV15 and TRBJ2-7, with TRBD2 matching over 13 bases. Germline trimming cut 1 base from V and 6 bases from J; bases unmatched to any gene: 9. This CDR3 comprises 17 residues. Per germline, CDR1 LNHNV and CDR2 YYDKDF (reference sequence). CDR3 nucleotides: TGTGCCACCAGCAGAGGCCCCCTTACTAGCGGGGGGGGCGAGCAGTACTTC. This encodes CATSRGPLTSGGGEQYF.

The V and J genes are TRBV4-1 and TRBJ2-4; possible D gene TRBD2, 5 bases. The CDR3 is 14 residues long. The V gene lost 1 base and the J gene lost 7 bases, with 11 bases spanning the gap. From germline, CDR1 is MGHRA and CDR2 YSYEKL. CDR3 in amino acids: CASSQVGDWNIQYF. CDR3 nucleotides: TGCGCCAGCAGCCAAGTCGGGGATTGGAACATTCAGTACTTC.

V usage is TRBV10-3 and J usage is TRBJ2-7, with D perhaps matching TRBD1 or TRBD2 (6 bases each). V was cut by 1 base and J by 6 bases, with 13 bases left in between. Germline V gene lookup returns CDR1 ENHRY and CDR2 SYGVKD. The CDR3 extends over 14 amino acids. The CDR3 DNA is TGTGCCATCAGTGAGTACAGGGTTAGCGGCGAGCAGTACTTC. It translates to CAISEYRVSGEQYF.

The chain links TRBV5-1 to TRBJ2-2; D gene unclear. The germline CDR1 and CDR2 sequences are SGHRS and YFSETQ. V was pared by 4 bases and J by 5 bases, with 21 bases between. This CDR3 contains 17 residues. CDR3 in amino acids: CASSANRNPFMTGELFF. The CDR3 DNA reads TGCGCCAGCAGCGCCAATCGGAACCCATTTATGACCGGGGAGCTGTTTTTT.

The chain has TRBV3-1 (or the pseudogene TRBV3-2) and TRBJ1-2; TRBD1 agrees at 8 bases. J lost 8 bases, V lost 4 bases, and 12 bases had no gene match. The germline CDR1 and CDR2 sequences are LGHDT and YNNKEL (reference sequence). The CDR3 totals 15 residues. CDR3 sequence reads: CASSPDRVGVGGYTF. The CDR3 DNA sequence: TGTGCCAGCAGCCCGGACAGGGTCGGAGTAGGAGGCTACACCTTC.

V usage is TRBV6-5 and J usage is TRBJ1-1; tentative D call: TRBD1 (6 bases). Germline V lookup: CDR1 MNHEY, CDR2 SVGAGI. This CDR3 has 13 amino acids. V lost 4 bases and J lost 2, with 8 bases in between. The CDR3 nucleotides read TGTGCCAGCAGTTCAGGGGTTAACACTGAAGCTTTCTTT. Its translation is CASSSGVNTEAFF.

V usage is TRBV2 and J usage is TRBJ1-1; 8 nucleotides align to TRBD1. CDR3 length: 14 amino acids. Trimming took 6 bases from V and 7 from J; bases not matched to a gene: 10. The germline CDR1 and CDR2 sequences are SNHLY and FYNNEI. For the CDR3, the DNA is TGTGCCAGCAGGACAGGGAGGGGACAGGATGAAGCTTTCTTT. The encoded protein is CASRTGRGQDEAFF.

The CDR3 DNA reads TGTGCCAGCAGCCTGGGGACTAGCGGAGAAGGCCCTCCCTACAATGAGCAGTTCTTC. Translated: CASSLGTSGEGPPYNEQFF. V gene TRBV2 combines with J gene TRBJ2-1; 11 bases line up with TRBD2. The V gene end was trimmed by 6 bases and the J gene end by 2 bases; junction bases not matched to a gene: 15. The germline gives CDR1 SNHLY, CDR2 FYNNEI. The length of the CDR3 is 19 residues.

The chain has TRBV11-2 and TRBJ2-5, with D perhaps given as TRBD1 or TRBD2 (5 bases each). This CDR3 spans 13 amino acids. Germline loops: CDR1 SGHAT, CDR2 FQNNGV. V lost 1 base and J 3 bases, leaving 6 bases between the germline ends. CDR3 protein: CASSLGGKETQYF. The CDR3 DNA is TGTGCCAGCAGCTTAGGGGGGAAAGAGACCCAGTACTTC.

The chain links TRBV6-2 or TRBV6-3 to TRBJ2-2; D is unresolved. Trimming stripped 5 bases from V and 3 bases from J, with 1 base between. The V gene's germline CDR1 is MNHEY and CDR2 SVGEGT. This CDR3 has 11 residues. This CDR3 reads CASSDTGELFF. CDR3 nucleotides: TGTGCCAGCAGTGACACCGGGGAGCTGTTTTTT.

The CDR3: CASSPRDRSSYNSPLHF. DNA of the CDR3: TGTGCCAGCAGCCCCCGGGACAGGAGCTCCTATAATTCACCCCTCCACTTT. V and J are TRBV7-2 and TRBJ1-6; TRBD1 aligns across 8 bases. This CDR3 comprises 17 residues. The V and J ends lost 5 bases and 0 bases, in that order; junction bases with no gene match: 6. Germline V gene lookup returns CDR1 SGHTA and CDR2 FQGNSA.

The chain recombines TRBV7-9 with TRBJ1-1; D gene ambiguous. The germline CDR1 and CDR2 sequences are SEHNR and FQNEAQ (reference sequence). The ends were cut back, 1 base at V and 10 bases at J, with 19 bases in the middle. This CDR3 contains 15 residues. CDR3 DNA sequence: TGTGCCAGCAGCTTAGTCGTTGTGGTCCAGCTGGGAGCTTTCTTT. Protein sequence: CASSLVVVVQLGAFF.

The chain carries TRBV27 and TRBJ1-6; TRBD1 matches 9 bases. Trimming took 7 bases from V and 7 from J; bases not matched to a gene: 5. The CDR3 has 14 residues. Germline V gene data show CDR1 as MNHEY and CDR2 as SMNVEV (reference sequence). CDR3 region: CASTEDRGNSPLHF. The CDR3 DNA follows: TGTGCCAGCACTGAGGACAGGGGAAATTCACCCCTCCACTTT.